This T cell receptor (beta chain) was observed in a study of T-cell reconstitution after alpha-beta-depleted transplantation in children. TCRbeta library preparation incorporated unique molecular identifiers. TCRdb ran MiXCR on the PCR reads and lists one entry per CDR3 protein. This sample has 350,000 to 450,000 distinct CDR3 sequences, with 20% found just once. This clonotype appeared many times. The CDR3 is 13 amino acids. V shed 7 bases, J shed 3 bases, and the junction held 4 bases outside the gene matches. The germline gives CDR1 SQVTM, CDR2 ANQGSEA. The specimen was PBMCs from the stem cell graft donor, collected from the stem cell graft. This clonotype originated in a human donor who donated a stem cell graft to a child with acute myeloid leukemia. The genes are TRBV29-1 and TRBJ2-1, with 9 nucleotides matching TRBD1. The CDR3 nucleotides are TGCAGCGCCGGACAGGGGTACTACAATGAGCAGTTCTTC. Translating it yields CSAGQGYYNEQFF.